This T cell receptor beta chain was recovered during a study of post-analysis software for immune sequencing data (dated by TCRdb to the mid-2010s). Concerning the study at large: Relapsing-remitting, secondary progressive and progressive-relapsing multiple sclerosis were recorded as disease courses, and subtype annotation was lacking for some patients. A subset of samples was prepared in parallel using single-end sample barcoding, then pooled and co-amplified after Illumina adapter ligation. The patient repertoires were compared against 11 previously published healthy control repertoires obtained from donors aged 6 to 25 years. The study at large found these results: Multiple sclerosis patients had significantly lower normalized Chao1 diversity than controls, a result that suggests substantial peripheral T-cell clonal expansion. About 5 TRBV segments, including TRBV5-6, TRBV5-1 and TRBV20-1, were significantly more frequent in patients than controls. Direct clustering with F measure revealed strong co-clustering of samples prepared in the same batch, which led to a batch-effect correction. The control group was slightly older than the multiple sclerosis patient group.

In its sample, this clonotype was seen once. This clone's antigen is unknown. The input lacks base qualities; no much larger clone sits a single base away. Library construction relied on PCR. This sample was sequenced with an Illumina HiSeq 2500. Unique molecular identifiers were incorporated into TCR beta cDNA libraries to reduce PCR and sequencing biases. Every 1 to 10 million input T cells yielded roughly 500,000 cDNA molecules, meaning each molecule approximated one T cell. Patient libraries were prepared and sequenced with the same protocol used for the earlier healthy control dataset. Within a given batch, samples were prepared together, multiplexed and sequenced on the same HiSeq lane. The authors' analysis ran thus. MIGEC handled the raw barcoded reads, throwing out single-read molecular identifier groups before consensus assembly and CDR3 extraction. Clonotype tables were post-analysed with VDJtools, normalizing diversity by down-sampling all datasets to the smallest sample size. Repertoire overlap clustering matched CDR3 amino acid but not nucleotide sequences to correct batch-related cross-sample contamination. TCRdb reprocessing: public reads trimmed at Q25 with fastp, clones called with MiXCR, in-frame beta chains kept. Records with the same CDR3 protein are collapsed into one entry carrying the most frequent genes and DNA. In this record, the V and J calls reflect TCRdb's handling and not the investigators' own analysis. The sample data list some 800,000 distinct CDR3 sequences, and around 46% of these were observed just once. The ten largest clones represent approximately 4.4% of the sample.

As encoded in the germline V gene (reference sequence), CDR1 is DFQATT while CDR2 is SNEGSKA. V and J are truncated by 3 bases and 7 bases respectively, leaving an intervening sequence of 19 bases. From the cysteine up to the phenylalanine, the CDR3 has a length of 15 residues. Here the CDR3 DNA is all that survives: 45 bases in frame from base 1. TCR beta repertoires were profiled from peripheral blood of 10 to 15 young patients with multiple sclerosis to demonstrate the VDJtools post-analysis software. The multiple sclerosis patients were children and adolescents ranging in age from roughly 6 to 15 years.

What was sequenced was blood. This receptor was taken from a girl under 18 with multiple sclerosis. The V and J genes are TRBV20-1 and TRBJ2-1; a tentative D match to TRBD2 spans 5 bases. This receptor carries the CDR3 CSASLAEAPLNEQFF. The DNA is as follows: TGCAGTGCTAGTTTGGCGGAGGCCCCACTGAATGAGCAGTTCTTC.